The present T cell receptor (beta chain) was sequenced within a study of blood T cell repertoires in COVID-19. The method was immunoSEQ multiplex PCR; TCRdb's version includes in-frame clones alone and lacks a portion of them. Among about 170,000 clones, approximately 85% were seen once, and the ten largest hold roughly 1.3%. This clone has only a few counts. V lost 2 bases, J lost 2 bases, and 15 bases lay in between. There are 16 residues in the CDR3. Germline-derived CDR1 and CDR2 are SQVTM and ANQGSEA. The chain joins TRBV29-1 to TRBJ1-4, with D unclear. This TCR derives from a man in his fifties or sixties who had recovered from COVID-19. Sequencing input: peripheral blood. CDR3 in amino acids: CSVEYRPTGTNEKLFF. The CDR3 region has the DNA TGCAGCGTTGAATATCGCCCCACGGGGACTAATGAAAAACTGTTTTTT.